The rows below give T cell receptor beta chains drawn from one sample of a study of T cells in localized non-small cell lung cancer. Using immunoSEQ multiplex PCR, the repertoire was profiled, and TCRdb retains in-frame clones only, with some absent. The sample includes approximately 4,000 clones, roughly 37% seen only once; the top ten take approximately 6.2%. Sequenced material: lung tumor tissue, taken before any cancer treatment. The receptors come from a woman aged 35 to 70 with stage I lung adenocarcinoma. Each CDR3 is given with its conserved first and last residue. Each record gives: V gene, J gene, D gene, clone size, CDR3 DNA, CDR3 protein. D genes are given only for firm matches. Clone size is stated in some rows and not others, as once, few, many or a class when expanded.

v_gene: TRBV9
j_gene: TRBJ1-1
d_gene: .
abundance: .
CDR3nt: TGTGCCAGCATCACAGGGCCGATGAACACTGAAGCTTTCTTT
CDR3aa: CASITGPMNTEAFF

v_gene: TRBV5-1
j_gene: TRBJ2-3
d_gene: TRBD1
abundance: .
CDR3nt: TGCGCCAGCAGGTGGGACAGCAACACAGATACGCAGTATTTT
CDR3aa: CASRWDSNTDTQYF

v_gene: TRBV19
j_gene: TRBJ2-5
d_gene: TRBD1
abundance: .
CDR3nt: TGTGCCAGTAGTATAGGGGTCGGACAGGGGGCGTGGGAGACCCAGTACTTC
CDR3aa: CASSIGVGQGAWETQYF

v_gene: TRBV11-3
j_gene: TRBJ2-1
d_gene: TRBD2
abundance: .
CDR3nt: TGTGCCAGCACCTTTGGCGGGAGACCCTACAATGAGCAGTTCTTC
CDR3aa: CASTFGGRPYNEQFF

v_gene: TRBV19
j_gene: TRBJ2-7
d_gene: .
abundance: .
CDR3nt: TGTGCCAGTAGTCGGGTTGCCAACGAGCAGTACTTC
CDR3aa: CASSRVANEQYF

v_gene: TRBV19
j_gene: TRBJ1-5
d_gene: TRBD1
abundance: .
CDR3nt: TGTGCCAGTAGCCTACCTGGGACAGGGTTAGGCCAGCCCCAGCATTTT
CDR3aa: CASSLPGTGLGQPQHF

v_gene: TRBV28
j_gene: TRBJ1-2
d_gene: TRBD1
abundance: .
CDR3nt: TGTGCCAGCAGGACAGGGGGCTTTAAGGGCTACACCTTC
CDR3aa: CASRTGGFKGYTF

v_gene: TRBV30
j_gene: TRBJ2-1
d_gene: .
abundance: .
CDR3nt: TGTGCCTGGACTAGCAGCTACAATGAGCAGTTCTTC
CDR3aa: CAWTSSYNEQFF

v_gene: TRBV28
j_gene: TRBJ1-1
d_gene: .
abundance: .
CDR3nt: TGTGCCAGCAGTCCGTCATATGGTGAAGCTTTCTTT
CDR3aa: CASSPSYGEAFF

v_gene: TRBV11-3
j_gene: TRBJ2-3
d_gene: TRBD2
abundance: few
CDR3nt: TGTGCCAGCAGCCATCGACTAGCGGGAGATCGCACAGATACGCAGTATTTT
CDR3aa: CASSHRLAGDRTDTQYF

v_gene: TRBV23-1
j_gene: TRBJ2-6
d_gene: .
abundance: .
CDR3nt: TGCGCCAGCAGGCAACCGGGACCCCGAGCCACTGGGGCCAACGTCCTGACTTTC
CDR3aa: CASRQPGPRATGANVLTF

v_gene: TRBV11-3
j_gene: TRBJ2-6
d_gene: TRBD2
abundance: .
CDR3nt: TGTGCCAGCCTCGGGGAGGGCTTCTCTGGGGCCAACGTCCTGACTTTC
CDR3aa: CASLGEGFSGANVLTF

v_gene: TRBV29-1
j_gene: TRBJ2-5
d_gene: .
abundance: .
CDR3nt: TGCAGCGCCTCGGGGACATACCAAGAGACCCAGTACTTC
CDR3aa: CSASGTYQETQYF

v_gene: TRBV7-6
j_gene: TRBJ2-3
d_gene: TRBD2
abundance: few
CDR3nt: TGTGCCAGCAGCTTCGGACTAGCGGGAGGGACCACAGATACGCAGTATTTT
CDR3aa: CASSFGLAGGTTDTQYF

v_gene: TRBV6-8
j_gene: TRBJ2-2
d_gene: TRBD2
abundance: .
CDR3nt: TGTGCCAGCAGTGAGAGAGCGGGAGGTAACACCGGGGAGCTGTTTTTT
CDR3aa: CASSERAGGNTGELFF

v_gene: TRBV6-8
j_gene: TRBJ2-5
d_gene: TRBD2
abundance: .
CDR3nt: TGTGCCAGCAGTTTAACATTTAGCGGGGGACAAGAGACCCAGTACTTC
CDR3aa: CASSLTFSGGQETQYF

v_gene: TRBV18
j_gene: TRBJ1-1
d_gene: .
abundance: .
CDR3nt: TGTGCCAGCTCACCTTTACGGGGACCCCAGAACACTGAAGCTTTCTTT
CDR3aa: CASSPLRGPQNTEAFF

v_gene: TRBV11-3
j_gene: TRBJ2-1
d_gene: .
abundance: .
CDR3nt: TGTGCCAGCAGCCTAATCACTAGTGTGGATGAGCAGTTCTTC
CDR3aa: CASSLITSVDEQFF

v_gene: TRBV28
j_gene: TRBJ2-7
d_gene: TRBD2
abundance: .
CDR3nt: TGTGCCAGCAGCCCCCCGGGGGAGGGCCGGTACGAGCAGTACTTC
CDR3aa: CASSPPGEGRYEQYF

v_gene: TRBV9
j_gene: TRBJ2-5
d_gene: TRBD1
abundance: .
CDR3nt: TGTGCCAGCAGACCCGGGACAGGGCAAAAGACCCAGTACTTC
CDR3aa: CASRPGTGQKTQYF

v_gene: TRBV28
j_gene: TRBJ2-7
d_gene: .
abundance: .
CDR3nt: TGTGCCAGCTCGGACGTTCAGGGTGCGCAGTACTTC
CDR3aa: CASSDVQGAQYF

v_gene: TRBV18
j_gene: TRBJ1-2
d_gene: .
abundance: .
CDR3nt: TGTGCCAGCTCGCCGGGAGGGGGGCTCTATGGCTACACCTTC
CDR3aa: CASSPGGGLYGYTF

v_gene: TRBV19
j_gene: TRBJ2-2
d_gene: .
abundance: .
CDR3nt: TGTGCCAGTAGTATAGGAAGGGTAACCACCGGGGAGCTGTTTTTT
CDR3aa: CASSIGRVTTGELFF

v_gene: TRBV12-5
j_gene: TRBJ2-7
d_gene: .
abundance: few
CDR3nt: TGTGCTAGTGCTCTGGACAGTCCCTCCTACGAGCAGTACTTC
CDR3aa: CASALDSPSYEQYF

v_gene: TRBV25-1
j_gene: TRBJ1-2
d_gene: .
abundance: .
CDR3nt: TGTGCCAGCAGTGATACCGGGGGCGATGGCTACACCTTC
CDR3aa: CASSDTGGDGYTF

v_gene: TRBV19
j_gene: TRBJ1-3
d_gene: .
abundance: .
CDR3nt: TGTGCCAGTAGTACCCGCCGGGGCGCGGGCTCTGGAAACACCATATATTTT
CDR3aa: CASSTRRGAGSGNTIYF

v_gene: TRBV29-1
j_gene: TRBJ2-1
d_gene: .
abundance: few
CDR3nt: TGCAGCTTAACGGACAGAAACAATGAGCAGTTCTTC
CDR3aa: CSLTDRNNEQFF

v_gene: TRBV11-3
j_gene: TRBJ2-5
d_gene: TRBD2
abundance: few
CDR3nt: TGTGCCAGCAGCTTGGCACTAGCGGGAGAGACCCAGTACTTC
CDR3aa: CASSLALAGETQYF

v_gene: TRBV18
j_gene: TRBJ2-3
d_gene: .
abundance: .
CDR3nt: TGTGCCAGCTCACATGACTATCTAAGCACAGATACGCAGTATTTT
CDR3aa: CASSHDYLSTDTQYF

v_gene: TRBV19
j_gene: TRBJ1-1
d_gene: .
abundance: .
CDR3nt: TGTGCCAGTAGGAAACAGGGTCAGGGAGTGAACACTGAAGCTTTCTTT
CDR3aa: CASRKQGQGVNTEAFF

v_gene: TRBV7-8
j_gene: TRBJ1-5
d_gene: .
abundance: .
CDR3nt: TGTGCCAGCAGCGAAGTCCAGGTCTTTGGGCCCCAGCATTTT
CDR3aa: CASSEVQVFGPQHF

v_gene: TRBV19
j_gene: TRBJ2-1
d_gene: .
abundance: .
CDR3nt: TGTGCCAGTAGTATAATTCCGACGGGAGATGAGCAGTTCTTC
CDR3aa: CASSIIPTGDEQFF

v_gene: TRBV6-8
j_gene: TRBJ2-1
d_gene: TRBD1
abundance: few
CDR3nt: TGTGCCAGCAGTGTCCGGGACAGGGACAATGAGCAGTTCTTC
CDR3aa: CASSVRDRDNEQFF

v_gene: TRBV28
j_gene: TRBJ1-4
d_gene: TRBD1
abundance: .
CDR3nt: TGTGCCAGCAGTTTACCTAATATCGGACAGGGGGCAACTAATGAAAAACTGTTTTTT
CDR3aa: CASSLPNIGQGATNEKLFF

v_gene: TRBV18
j_gene: TRBJ2-5
d_gene: TRBD1
abundance: .
CDR3nt: TGTGCCAGCTCACAACAGGGGCCACCGCAAGAGACCCAGTACTTC
CDR3aa: CASSQQGPPQETQYF

v_gene: TRBV18
j_gene: TRBJ1-1
d_gene: .
abundance: .
CDR3nt: TGTGCCAGCTCACCACCCGGGAACACTGAAGCTTTCTTT
CDR3aa: CASSPPGNTEAFF

v_gene: TRBV11-3
j_gene: TRBJ2-1
d_gene: TRBD2
abundance: medium-sized
CDR3nt: TGTGCCAGCAGCTTGTATAGCGGGAGCTCCTACAATGAGCAGTTCTTC
CDR3aa: CASSLYSGSSYNEQFF

v_gene: TRBV11-3
j_gene: TRBJ1-2
d_gene: .
abundance: .
CDR3nt: TGTGCCAGCAGCCCTCGTTTGGAGAACTATGGCTACACCTTC
CDR3aa: CASSPRLENYGYTF

v_gene: TRBV6-8
j_gene: TRBJ2-1
d_gene: .
abundance: .
CDR3nt: TGTGCCAGCAGTTACCCAGGGGCTAGCTCCTACAATGAGCAGTTCTTC
CDR3aa: CASSYPGASSYNEQFF

v_gene: TRBV25-1
j_gene: TRBJ1-1
d_gene: .
abundance: .
CDR3nt: TGTGCCAGCAGTGGGGACGGTGGGACTGAAGCTTTCTTT
CDR3aa: CASSGDGGTEAFF

v_gene: TRBV18
j_gene: TRBJ2-7
d_gene: .
abundance: .
CDR3nt: TGTGCCAGCTCACCACCATCCCGCGGCCCCTACGAGCAGTACTTC
CDR3aa: CASSPPSRGPYEQYF

v_gene: TRBV18
j_gene: TRBJ1-1
d_gene: .
abundance: .
CDR3nt: TGTGCCAGCTCACCCTCGGAGAACACTGAAGCTTTCTTT
CDR3aa: CASSPSENTEAFF

v_gene: TRBV28
j_gene: TRBJ2-2
d_gene: TRBD1
abundance: .
CDR3nt: TGTGCCAGCAGTAAGACAGGGTTGTGGACCGGGGAGCTGTTTTTT
CDR3aa: CASSKTGLWTGELFF

v_gene: TRBV6-8
j_gene: TRBJ2-1
d_gene: TRBD1
abundance: .
CDR3nt: TGTGCCAGCAAATTGGGACAGTCGGTGGCCTACAATGAGCAGTTCTTC
CDR3aa: CASKLGQSVAYNEQFF

v_gene: TRBV30
j_gene: TRBJ1-1
d_gene: .
abundance: few
CDR3nt: TGTGCCTGGAGTCAGGGGACCGGCACTGAAGCTTTCTTT
CDR3aa: CAWSQGTGTEAFF

v_gene: TRBV19
j_gene: TRBJ2-1
d_gene: .
abundance: .
CDR3nt: TGTGCCAGTAGTATTCATTCGAGCAATGAGCAGTTCTTC
CDR3aa: CASSIHSSNEQFF

v_gene: TRBV30
j_gene: TRBJ1-3
d_gene: .
abundance: .
CDR3nt: TGTGCCTGGACCCAAGGGGACGTGATTGGAAACACCATATATTTT
CDR3aa: CAWTQGDVIGNTIYF

v_gene: TRBV18
j_gene: TRBJ2-2
d_gene: TRBD1
abundance: .
CDR3nt: TGTGCCAGCTCAAATGCCGGGACAGCGAACACCGGGGAGCTGTTTTTT
CDR3aa: CASSNAGTANTGELFF